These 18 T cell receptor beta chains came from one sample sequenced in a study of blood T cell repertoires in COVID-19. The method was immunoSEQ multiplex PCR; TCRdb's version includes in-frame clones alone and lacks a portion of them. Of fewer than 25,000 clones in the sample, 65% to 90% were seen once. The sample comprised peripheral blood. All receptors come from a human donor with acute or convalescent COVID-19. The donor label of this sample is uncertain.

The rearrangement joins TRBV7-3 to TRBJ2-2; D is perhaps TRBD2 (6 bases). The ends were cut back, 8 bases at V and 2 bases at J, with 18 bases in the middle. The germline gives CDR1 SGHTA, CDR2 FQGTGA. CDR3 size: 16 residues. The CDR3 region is CASGKGPGANTGELFF. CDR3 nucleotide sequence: TGTGCCAGCGGAAAGGGGCCGGGAGCAAACACCGGGGAGCTGTTTTTT.

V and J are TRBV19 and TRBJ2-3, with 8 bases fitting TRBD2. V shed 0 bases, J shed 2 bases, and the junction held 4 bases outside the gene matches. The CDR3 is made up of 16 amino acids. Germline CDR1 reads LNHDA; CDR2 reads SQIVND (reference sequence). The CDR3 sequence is CASSIEGGGNTDTQYF. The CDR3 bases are TGTGCCAGTAGTATAGAGGGCGGGGGGAACACAGATACGCAGTATTTT.

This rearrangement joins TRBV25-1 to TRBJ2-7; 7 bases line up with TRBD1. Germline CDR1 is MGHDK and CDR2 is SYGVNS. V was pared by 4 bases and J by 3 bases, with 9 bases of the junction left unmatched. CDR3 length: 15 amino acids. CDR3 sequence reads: CASSGPRTGIYEQYF. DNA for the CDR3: TGTGCCAGCAGTGGACCGAGGACAGGAATCTACGAGCAGTACTTC.

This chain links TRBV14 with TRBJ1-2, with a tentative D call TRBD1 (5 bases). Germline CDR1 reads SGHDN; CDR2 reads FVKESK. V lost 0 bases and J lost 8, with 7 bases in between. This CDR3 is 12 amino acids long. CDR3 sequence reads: CASSQDQGGYTF. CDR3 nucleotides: TGTGCCAGCAGCCAAGACCAGGGAGGCTACACCTTC.

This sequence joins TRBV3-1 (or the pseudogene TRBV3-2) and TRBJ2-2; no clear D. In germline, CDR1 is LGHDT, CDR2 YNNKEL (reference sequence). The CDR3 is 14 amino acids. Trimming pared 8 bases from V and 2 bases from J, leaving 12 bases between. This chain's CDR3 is CASSPTPNTGELFF. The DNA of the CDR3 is TGTGCCAGCTCGCCGACTCCTAACACCGGGGAGCTGTTTTTT.

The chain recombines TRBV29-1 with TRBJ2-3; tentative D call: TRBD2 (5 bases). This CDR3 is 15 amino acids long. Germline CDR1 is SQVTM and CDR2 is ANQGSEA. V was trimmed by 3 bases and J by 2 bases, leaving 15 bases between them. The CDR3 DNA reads TGCAGCGTTGAGGTAACAGCGGCGCTCACAGATACGCAGTATTTT. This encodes CSVEVTAALTDTQYF.

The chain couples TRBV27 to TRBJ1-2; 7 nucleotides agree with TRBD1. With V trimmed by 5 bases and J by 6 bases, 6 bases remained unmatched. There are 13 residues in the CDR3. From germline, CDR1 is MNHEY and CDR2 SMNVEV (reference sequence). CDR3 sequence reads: CASSDDRVNGYTF. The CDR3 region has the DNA TGTGCCAGCAGTGACGACAGGGTTAATGGCTACACCTTC.

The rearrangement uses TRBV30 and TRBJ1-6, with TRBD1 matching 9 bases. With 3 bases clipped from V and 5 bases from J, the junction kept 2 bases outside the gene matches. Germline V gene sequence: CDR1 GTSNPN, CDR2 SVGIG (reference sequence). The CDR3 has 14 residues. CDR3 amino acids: CAWRGTGNNSPLHF. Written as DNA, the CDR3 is TGTGCCTGGAGGGGGACAGGGAATAATTCACCCCTCCACTTT.

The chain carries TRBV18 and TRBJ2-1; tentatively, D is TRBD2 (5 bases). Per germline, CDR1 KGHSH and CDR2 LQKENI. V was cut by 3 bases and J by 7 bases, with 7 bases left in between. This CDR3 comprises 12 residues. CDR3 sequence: CASSPGSNEQFF. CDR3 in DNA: TGTGCCAGCTCACCGGGGAGTAATGAGCAGTTCTTC.

The CDR3 reads CASSSRRVGGGADTQYF. CDR3 nucleotides: TGCGCCAGCAGCTCCCGCCGAGTGGGCGGGGGGGCGGATACGCAGTATTTT. The chain combines TRBV5-1 with TRBJ2-3; 9 positions match TRBD2. J lost 6 bases, V lost 3 bases, and 14 bases had no gene match. CDR1 and CDR2 from the germline V gene are SGHRS and YFSETQ. This CDR3 region has 17 residues.

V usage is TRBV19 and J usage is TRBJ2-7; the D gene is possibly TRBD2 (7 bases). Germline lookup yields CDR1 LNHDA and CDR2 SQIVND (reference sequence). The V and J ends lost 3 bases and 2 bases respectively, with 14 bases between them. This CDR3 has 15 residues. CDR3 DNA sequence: TGTGCCAGTAGTATGGGGGGGGGCAGCACCTACGAGCAGTACTTC. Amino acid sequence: CASSMGGGSTYEQYF.

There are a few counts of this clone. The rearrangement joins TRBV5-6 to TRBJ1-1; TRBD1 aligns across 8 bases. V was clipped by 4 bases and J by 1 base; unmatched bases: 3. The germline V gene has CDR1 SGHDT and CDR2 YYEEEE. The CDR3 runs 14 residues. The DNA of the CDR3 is TGTGCCAGCAGCACCCAGGGGGCGAACACTGAAGCTTTCTTT. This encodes CASSTQGANTEAFF.

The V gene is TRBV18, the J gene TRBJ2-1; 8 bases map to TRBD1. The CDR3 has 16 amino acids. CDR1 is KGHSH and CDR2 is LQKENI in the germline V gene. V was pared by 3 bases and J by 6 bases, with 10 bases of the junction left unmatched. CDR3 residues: CASSPQDRVVTNEQFF. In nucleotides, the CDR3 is TGTGCCAGCTCACCCCAGGACAGGGTAGTCACCAATGAGCAGTTCTTC.

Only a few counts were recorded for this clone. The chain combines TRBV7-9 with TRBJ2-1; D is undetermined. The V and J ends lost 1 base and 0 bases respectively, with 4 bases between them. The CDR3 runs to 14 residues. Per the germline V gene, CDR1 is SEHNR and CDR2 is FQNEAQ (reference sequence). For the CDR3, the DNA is TGTGCCAGCAGCTTAGAGAGCTCCTACAATGAGCAGTTCTTC. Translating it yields CASSLESSYNEQFF.

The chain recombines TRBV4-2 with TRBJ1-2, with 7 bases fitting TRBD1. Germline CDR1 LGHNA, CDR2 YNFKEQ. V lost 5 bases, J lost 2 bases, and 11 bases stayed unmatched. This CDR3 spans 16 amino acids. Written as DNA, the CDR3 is TGTGCCAGCAGCGTAGGGGGCCAGGGCGGGAACTATGGCTACACCTTC. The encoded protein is CASSVGGQGGNYGYTF.

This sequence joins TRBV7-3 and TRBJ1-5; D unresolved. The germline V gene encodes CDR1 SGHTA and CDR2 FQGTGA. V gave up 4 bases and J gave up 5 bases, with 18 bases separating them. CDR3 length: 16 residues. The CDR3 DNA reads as TGTGCCAGCAGCTCACCCCATGGAGGATTATATCAGCCCCAGCATTTT. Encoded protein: CASSSPHGGLYQPQHF.

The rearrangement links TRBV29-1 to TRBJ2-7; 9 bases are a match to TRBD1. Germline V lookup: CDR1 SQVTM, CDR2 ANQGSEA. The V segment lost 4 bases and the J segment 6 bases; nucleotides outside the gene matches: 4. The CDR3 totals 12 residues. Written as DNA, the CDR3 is TGCAGCGTTGGGGACAGGGTTTCCGAGCAGTACTTC. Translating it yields CSVGDRVSEQYF.

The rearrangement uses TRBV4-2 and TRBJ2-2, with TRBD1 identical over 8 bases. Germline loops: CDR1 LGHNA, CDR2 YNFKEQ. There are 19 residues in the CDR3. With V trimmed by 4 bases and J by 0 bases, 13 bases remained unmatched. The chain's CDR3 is CASSRTLITQGANTGELFF. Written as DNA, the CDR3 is TGTGCCAGCAGCCGTACCCTGATAACACAGGGGGCGAACACCGGGGAGCTGTTTTTT.